These 18 T cell receptor beta chains share one sample of origin, sequenced in a study of blood T cell repertoires in COVID-19. Measured with immunoSEQ multiplex PCR; TCRdb has only the in-frame clones, and not every one. The table includes around 240,000 clones, 80% to 90% detected once. Sequencing was carried out using PBMCs or T cells enriched from blood (not recorded which). These receptors were taken from a woman in her fifties or sixties who had recovered from COVID-19.

The chain employs TRBV5-1 and TRBJ2-7, with 8 nucleotides matching TRBD2. This CDR3 contains 14 residues. J lost 2 bases, V lost 3 bases, and 4 bases had no gene match. Per germline, CDR1 SGHRS and CDR2 YFSETQ. The CDR3 bases are TGCGCCAGCAGCTCTACTAGCGGAGCCTACGAGCAGTACTTC. Residues: CASSSTSGAYEQYF.

The J gene is TRBJ2-5, the V gene TRBV6-2 or TRBV6-3; a possible D gene is TRBD2 (6 bases). CDR1 is MNHEY, CDR2 SVGEGT, per germline. The CDR3 consists of 15 residues. V was shortened by 3 bases and J by 4 bases, with 15 bases between the two germline ends. The CDR3 DNA follows: TGTGCCAGCAGTTATCCGGGGGTGGATTCAGAGACCCAGTACTTC. Translating gives CASSYPGVDSETQYF.

This clone was observed a handful of times. The chain couples TRBV5-1 to TRBJ1-1; D perhaps matches TRBD1 (5 bases). The V end lost 4 bases, the J end lost 1 base, and 17 bases lay between the germline ends. Germline CDR1 is SGHRS and CDR2 is YFSETQ. The CDR3 is 16 amino acids. CDR3 region: CASSHSLSGENTEAFF. In DNA form, the CDR3 reads TGCGCCAGCAGCCATTCCCTTTCGGGGGAGAACACTGAAGCTTTCTTT.

The chain combines TRBV2 with TRBJ2-3; D not certain. The germline CDR1 and CDR2 sequences are SNHLY and FYNNEI. The CDR3 loop spans 12 amino acids. Trimming cost V 4 bases and J 9 bases, with 11 bases left between them. The DNA for the CDR3 is TGTGCCAGCAGTGGAAGAAGAGGCACGCAGTATTTT. Its translation: CASSGRRGTQYF. The full variable domain, its missing parts supplied by reference TRBV2 and TRBJ2-3, is EPEVTQTPSHQVTQMGQEVILRCVPISNHLYFYWYRQILGQKVEFLVSFYNNEISEKSEIFDDQFSVERPDGSNFTLKIRSTKLEDSAMYFCASSGRRGTQYFGPGTRLTVL.

This rearrangement joins TRBV28 to TRBJ1-5; possibly TRBD1 for D (6 bases). CDR1 MDHEN and CDR2 SYDVKM come from the germline V gene. V was cut by 3 bases and J by 0 bases, with 9 bases left in between. The CDR3 has 15 residues. In nucleotides, the CDR3 is TGTGCCAGCAGTTTGTGGACAGTTAGCAATCAGCCCCAGCATTTT. It specifies CASSLWTVSNQPQHF.

CDR3 coding DNA: TGCGCCAGCAGCCGGGCTTCCCAGGCGGCGCGGGAGGATGAGCAGTTCTTC. It codes for CASSRASQAAREDEQFF. This chain links TRBV5-1 with TRBJ2-1; TRBD2 agrees at 8 bases. Germline assignment: CDR1 SGHRS and CDR2 YFSETQ. The CDR3 sequence is 17 residues long. V lost 4 bases and J lost 8; bases outside the gene matches: 17.

This clone is a singleton in its sample. The junction shows a germline mismatch at one end, possibly a read error. The rearrangement joins TRBV7-7 to TRBJ2-1; a weak D match, TRBD2 (6 bases). CDR3 size: 15 residues. Per the germline V gene, CDR1 is SSHAT and CDR2 is FNYEAQ (reference sequence). CDR3 DNA: TGTGCTAGCAGCCCGCGGATGGGGGGTTACAATGAGCAGTTCTTC. It translates to CASSPRMGGYNEQFF. Full variable domain (outside the CDR3, taken from reference TRBV7-7 and TRBJ2-1): GAGVSQSPRYKVTKRGQDVTLRCDPISSHATLYWYQQALGQGPEFLTYFNYEAQPDKSGLPSDRFSAERPEGSISTLTIQRTEQRDSAMYRCASSPRMGGYNEQFFGPGTRLTVL.

The chain couples TRBV16 to TRBJ2-2, with 7 bases fitting TRBD1. CDR1 is KGHSY and CDR2 is FQNENV in the germline V gene. The J segment lost 6 bases and the V segment lost 0 bases, leaving 1 base of the junction unmatched. The CDR3 contains 14 residues. In nucleotides, the CDR3 is TGTGCCAGCAGCCAATCGACAGGGCCCGGGGAGCTGTTTTTT. It codes for CASSQSTGPGELFF.

The V and J genes are TRBV28 and TRBJ1-2, with 7 bases that match TRBD1. Germline-derived CDR1 and CDR2 are MDHEN and SYDVKM. The junction had 12 bases not matched to a gene; V was cut back by 4 bases and J by 4 bases. The CDR3 loop spans 16 amino acids. This CDR3 is CASSYPPTGVAYGYTF. The DNA of the CDR3 is TGTGCCAGCAGTTATCCACCCACAGGGGTGGCCTATGGCTACACCTTC.

The J gene is TRBJ2-7, the V gene TRBV11-2; TRBD1 is a possible D gene (5 bases). Germline-derived CDR1 and CDR2 are SGHAT and FQNNGV. This CDR3 spans 18 amino acids. The germline V and J ends were trimmed by 1 base and 5 bases, with 24 bases remaining between them. The CDR3 DNA follows: TGTGCCAGCAGCTTAGCACCGCCCGGGCTCCAGGGTGTTCACGAGCAGTACTTC. This gives the protein CASSLAPPGLQGVHEQYF.

This chain joins TRBV20-1 and TRBJ2-4; weak D call: TRBD2 (6 bases). Trimming removed 3 bases at V and 1 base at J, with 16 bases between. This CDR3 region has 16 residues. Looked up from germline, CDR1 is DFQATT and CDR2 is SNEGSKA (reference sequence). This CDR3 reads CSASPSGSLAKNIQYF. CDR3 bases: TGCAGTGCTAGTCCCTCCGGGAGTCTGGCCAAAAACATTCAGTACTTC.

This chain uses TRBV19 with TRBJ2-7, with D uncertain. With 6 bases removed from V and 5 bases from J, the gap between germline ends came to 17 bases. Germline-derived CDR1 and CDR2 are LNHDA and SQIVND (reference sequence). The CDR3 extends over 14 amino acids. The CDR3 nucleotides read TGTGCCAGTAGCACCAGTGGAGTTTCCAACGAGCAGTACTTC. Translated, it gives CASSTSGVSNEQYF.

This clone has just one count. The CDR3 DNA is TGTGCCAGCAGCCCATGGGACAGGGATGAAGCTTTCTTT. Protein: CASSPWDRDEAFF. The chain employs TRBV11-2 and TRBJ1-1, with 9 positions matching TRBD1. Germline V CDR1 and CDR2: SGHAT, FQNNGV. CDR3 length equals 13 residues. The ends lost 5 bases at V and 7 bases at J; junction bases unmatched: 5.

The CDR3 bases are TGTGCCAGCAGCAGCCGGGGGACAGGCAACTACGAGCAGTACTTC. It specifies CASSSRGTGNYEQYF. J is TRBJ2-7 and V is TRBV2; 8 bases are shared with TRBD1. Germline values: CDR1 SNHLY, CDR2 FYNNEI. After removal of 6 bases from V and 3 bases from J, the junction contained 10 bases not matched to a gene. The length of the CDR3 is 15 residues.

The chain couples TRBV9 to TRBJ2-3; D is uncertain. The V and J ends lost 0 bases and 3 bases respectively, with 8 bases between them. The CDR3 consists of 14 residues. Germline CDR1 SGDLS, CDR2 YYNGEE. In DNA form, the CDR3 reads TGTGCCAGCAGCGTAGAGCCGAGGACAGATACGCAGTATTTT. The encoded protein is CASSVEPRTDTQYF.

This chain connects TRBV2 to TRBJ2-3; 8 bases map to TRBD2. J gave up 2 bases and V 5 bases, and 9 bases lay outside the gene matches. From germline, CDR1 is SNHLY and CDR2 FYNNEI. CDR3 length equals 16 residues. The CDR3 loop is CASSRGSSGNTDTQYF. DNA of the CDR3: TGTGCCAGCAGTAGGGGGAGTAGCGGGAACACAGATACGCAGTATTTT. Drawing the rest from reference TRBV2 and TRBJ2-3, the complete variable domain is EPEVTQTPSHQVTQMGQEVILRCVPISNHLYFYWYRQILGQKVEFLVSFYNNEISEKSEIFDDQFSVERPDGSNFTLKIRSTKLEDSAMYFCASSRGSSGNTDTQYFGPGTRLTVL.

The CDR3 protein is CASASLREESYEQYF. The CDR3 region has the DNA TGTGCCAGCGCCTCTTTGCGGGAGGAGTCCTACGAGCAGTACTTC. The V call is TRBV7-8, the J call TRBJ2-7; 8 bases line up with TRBD2. The germline CDR1 and CDR2 sequences are SGHVS and FQNEAQ. The V and J ends lost 8 bases and 1 base, in that order; junction bases with no gene match: 10. CDR3 length: 15 amino acids.

V is TRBV5-6 and J is TRBJ1-4; D might be TRBD1 (5 bases). V was shortened by 4 bases and J by 11 bases, with 12 bases between the two germline ends. CDR3 size: 12 residues. CDR1 and CDR2 from the germline V gene are SGHDT and YYEEEE. The CDR3 bases are TGTGCCAGCAGCCCCAAGGGGTCGAAACTGTTTTTT. Encoded protein: CASSPKGSKLFF.